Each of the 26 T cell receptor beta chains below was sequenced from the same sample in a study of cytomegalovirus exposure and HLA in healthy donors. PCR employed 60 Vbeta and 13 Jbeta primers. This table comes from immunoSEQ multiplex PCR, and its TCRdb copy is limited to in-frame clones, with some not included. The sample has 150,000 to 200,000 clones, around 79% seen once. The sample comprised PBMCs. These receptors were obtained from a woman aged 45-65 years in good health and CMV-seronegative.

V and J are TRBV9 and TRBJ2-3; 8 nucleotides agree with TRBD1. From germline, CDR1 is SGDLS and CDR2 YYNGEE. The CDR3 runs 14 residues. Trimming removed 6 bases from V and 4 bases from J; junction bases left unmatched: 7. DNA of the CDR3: TGTGCCAGCAATCCAGGGGGCCCGGCAGATACGCAGTATTTT. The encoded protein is CASNPGGPADTQYF.

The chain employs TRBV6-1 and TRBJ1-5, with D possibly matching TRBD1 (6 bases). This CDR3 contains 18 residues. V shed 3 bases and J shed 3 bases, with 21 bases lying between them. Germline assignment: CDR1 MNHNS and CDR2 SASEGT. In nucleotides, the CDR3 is TGTGCCAGCAGTGACCCTGGGGGGGCGCGGATAAACAATCAGCCCCAGCATTTT. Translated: CASSDPGGARINNQPQHF.

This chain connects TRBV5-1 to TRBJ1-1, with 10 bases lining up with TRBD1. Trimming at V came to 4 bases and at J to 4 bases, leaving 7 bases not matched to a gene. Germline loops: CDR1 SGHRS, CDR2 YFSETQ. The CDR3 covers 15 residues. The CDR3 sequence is CASSLGGTGATEAFF. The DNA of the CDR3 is TGCGCCAGCAGCCTAGGGGGGACAGGGGCCACTGAAGCTTTCTTT.

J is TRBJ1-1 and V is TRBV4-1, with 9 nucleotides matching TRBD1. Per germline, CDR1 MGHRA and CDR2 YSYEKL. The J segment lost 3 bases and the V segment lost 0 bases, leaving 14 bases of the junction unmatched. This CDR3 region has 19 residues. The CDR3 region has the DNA TGCGCCAGCAGCCAAGATAGGGACAGGGCCCGGCCGTCGGACACTGAAGCTTTCTTT. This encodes CASSQDRDRARPSDTEAFF.

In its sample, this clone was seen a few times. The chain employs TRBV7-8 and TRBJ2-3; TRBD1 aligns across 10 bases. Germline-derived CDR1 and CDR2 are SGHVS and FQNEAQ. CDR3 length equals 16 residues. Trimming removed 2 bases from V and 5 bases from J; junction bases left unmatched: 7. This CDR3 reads CASSLRRQGAKDTQYF. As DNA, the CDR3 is TGTGCCAGCAGCTTAAGGAGACAGGGGGCGAAAGATACGCAGTATTTT.

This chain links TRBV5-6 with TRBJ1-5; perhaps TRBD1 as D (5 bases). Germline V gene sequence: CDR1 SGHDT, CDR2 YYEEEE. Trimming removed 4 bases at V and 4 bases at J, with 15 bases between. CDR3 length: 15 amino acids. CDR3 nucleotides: TGTGCCAGCAGCCCCAAGGGGTTTCCTAATCAGCCCCAGCATTTT. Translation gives CASSPKGFPNQPQHF.

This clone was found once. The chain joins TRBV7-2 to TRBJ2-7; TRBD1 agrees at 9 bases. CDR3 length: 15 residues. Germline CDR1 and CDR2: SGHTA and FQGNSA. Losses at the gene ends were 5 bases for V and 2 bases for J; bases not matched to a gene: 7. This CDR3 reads CASSRTGDATYEQYF. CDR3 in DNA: TGTGCCAGCAGCCGGACAGGGGACGCGACCTACGAGCAGTACTTC.

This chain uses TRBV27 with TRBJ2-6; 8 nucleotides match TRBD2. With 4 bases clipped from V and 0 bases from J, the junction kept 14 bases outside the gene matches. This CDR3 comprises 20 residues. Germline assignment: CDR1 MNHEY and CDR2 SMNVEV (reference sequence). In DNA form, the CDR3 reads TGTGCCAGCAGTTCCGCCGGGGGGGGTGCTTCCCTCTCTGGGGCCAACGTCCTGACTTTC. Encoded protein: CASSSAGGGASLSGANVLTF.

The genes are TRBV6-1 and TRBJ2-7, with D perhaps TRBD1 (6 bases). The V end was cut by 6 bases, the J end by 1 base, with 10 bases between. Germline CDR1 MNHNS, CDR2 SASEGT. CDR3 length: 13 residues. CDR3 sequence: CASRGDTSYEQYF. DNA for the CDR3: TGTGCCAGCAGGGGGGACACTTCCTACGAGCAGTACTTC.

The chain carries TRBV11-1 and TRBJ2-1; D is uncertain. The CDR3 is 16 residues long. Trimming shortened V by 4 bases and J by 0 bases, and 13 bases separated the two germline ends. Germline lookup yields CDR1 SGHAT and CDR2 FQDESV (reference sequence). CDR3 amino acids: CASSSHRVNSYNEQFF. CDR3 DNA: TGTGCCAGCAGCTCCCACCGGGTTAACTCCTACAATGAGCAGTTCTTC.

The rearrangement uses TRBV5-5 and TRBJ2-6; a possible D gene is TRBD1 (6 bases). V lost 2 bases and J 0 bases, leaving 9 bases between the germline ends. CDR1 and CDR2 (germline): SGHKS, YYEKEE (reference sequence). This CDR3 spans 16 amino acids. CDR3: CASSFYRASGANVLTF. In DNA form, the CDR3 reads TGTGCCAGCAGCTTTTACAGGGCCTCTGGGGCCAACGTCCTGACTTTC.

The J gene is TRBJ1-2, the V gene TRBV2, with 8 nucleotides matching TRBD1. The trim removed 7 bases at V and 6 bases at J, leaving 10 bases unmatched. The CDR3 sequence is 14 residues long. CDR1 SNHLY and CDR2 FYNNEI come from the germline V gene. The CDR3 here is CASTGQGMTDGYTF. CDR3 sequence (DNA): TGTGCCAGCACTGGACAGGGAATGACAGATGGCTACACCTTC.

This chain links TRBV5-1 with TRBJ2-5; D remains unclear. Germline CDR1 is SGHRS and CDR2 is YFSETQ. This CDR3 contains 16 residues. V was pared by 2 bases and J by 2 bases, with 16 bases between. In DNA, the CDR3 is TGCGCCAGCAGCTTAGCCTCCCAGCCAGGTCAAGAGACCCAGTACTTC. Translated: CASSLASQPGQETQYF. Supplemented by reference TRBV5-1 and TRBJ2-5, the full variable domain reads KAGVTQTPRYLIKTRGQQVTLSCSPISGHRSVSWYQQTPGQGLQFLFEYFSETQRNKGNFPGRFSGRQFSNSRSEMNVSTLELGDSALYLCASSLASQPGQETQYFGPGTRLLVL.

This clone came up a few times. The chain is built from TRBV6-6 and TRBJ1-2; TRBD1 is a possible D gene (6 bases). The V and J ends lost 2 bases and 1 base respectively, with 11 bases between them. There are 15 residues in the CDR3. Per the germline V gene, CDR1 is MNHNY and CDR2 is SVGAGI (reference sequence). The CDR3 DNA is TGTGCCAGCAGTTACGTCACAGGGAGTAACTATGGCTACACCTTC. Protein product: CASSYVTGSNYGYTF.

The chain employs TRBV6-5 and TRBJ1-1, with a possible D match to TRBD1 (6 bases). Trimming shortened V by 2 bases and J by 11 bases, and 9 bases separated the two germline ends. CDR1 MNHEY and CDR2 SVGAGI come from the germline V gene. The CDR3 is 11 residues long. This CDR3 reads CASSYGTTAFF. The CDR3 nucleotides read TGTGCCAGCAGTTACGGGACAACCGCTTTCTTT.

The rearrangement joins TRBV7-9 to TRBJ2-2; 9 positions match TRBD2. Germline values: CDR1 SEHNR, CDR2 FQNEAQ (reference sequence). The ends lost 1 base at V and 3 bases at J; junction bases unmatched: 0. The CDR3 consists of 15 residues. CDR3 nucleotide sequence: TGTGCCAGCAGCTTAGGGACTAGCGACACCGGGGAGCTGTTTTTT. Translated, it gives CASSLGTSDTGELFF.

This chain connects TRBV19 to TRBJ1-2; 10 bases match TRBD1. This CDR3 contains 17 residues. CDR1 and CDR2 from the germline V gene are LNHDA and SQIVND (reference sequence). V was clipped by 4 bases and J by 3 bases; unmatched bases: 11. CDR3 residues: CASSTPRGQGIDYGYTF. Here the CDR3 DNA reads TGTGCCAGTAGTACCCCTCGGGGACAGGGGATTGACTATGGCTACACCTTC. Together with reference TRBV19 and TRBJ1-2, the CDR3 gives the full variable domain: DGGITQSPKYLFRKEGQNVTLSCEQNLNHDAMYWYRQDPGQGLRLIYYSQIVNDFQKGDIAEGYSVSREKKESFPLTVTSAQKNPTAFYLCASSTPRGQGIDYGYTFGSGTRLTVV.

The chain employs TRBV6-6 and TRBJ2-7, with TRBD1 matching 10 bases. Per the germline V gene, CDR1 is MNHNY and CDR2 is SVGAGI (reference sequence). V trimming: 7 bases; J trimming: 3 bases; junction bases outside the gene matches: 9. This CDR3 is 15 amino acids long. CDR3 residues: CASKNYGTGDYEQYF. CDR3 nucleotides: TGTGCCAGCAAAAACTACGGGACAGGGGACTACGAGCAGTACTTC.

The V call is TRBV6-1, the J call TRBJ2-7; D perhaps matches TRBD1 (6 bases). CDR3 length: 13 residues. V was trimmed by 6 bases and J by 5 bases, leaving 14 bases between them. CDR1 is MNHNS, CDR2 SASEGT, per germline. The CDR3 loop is CASSLDSGDEQYF. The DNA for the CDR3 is TGTGCCAGCAGCTTGGACAGTGGTGACGAGCAGTACTTC.

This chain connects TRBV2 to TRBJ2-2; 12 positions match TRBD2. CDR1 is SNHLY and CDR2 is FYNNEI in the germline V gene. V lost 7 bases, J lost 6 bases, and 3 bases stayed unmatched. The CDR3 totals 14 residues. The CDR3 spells CASTGLAGPGELFF. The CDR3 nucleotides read TGTGCCAGCACGGGACTAGCGGGTCCCGGGGAGCTGTTTTTT.

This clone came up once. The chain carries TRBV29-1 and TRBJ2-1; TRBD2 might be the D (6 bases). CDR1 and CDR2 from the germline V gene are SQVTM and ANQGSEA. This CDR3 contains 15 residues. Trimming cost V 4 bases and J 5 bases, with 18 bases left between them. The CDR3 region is CSVGRGGVYDNEQFF. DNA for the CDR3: TGCAGCGTTGGCAGAGGAGGGGTCTACGACAATGAGCAGTTCTTC.

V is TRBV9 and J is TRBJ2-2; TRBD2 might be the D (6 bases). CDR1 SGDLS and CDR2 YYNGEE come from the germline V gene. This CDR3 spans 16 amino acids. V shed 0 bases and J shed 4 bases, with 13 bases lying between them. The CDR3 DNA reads TGTGCCAGCAGCGTAGCGCGGGGTGAAGGCACCGGGGAGCTGTTTTTT. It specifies CASSVARGEGTGELFF.

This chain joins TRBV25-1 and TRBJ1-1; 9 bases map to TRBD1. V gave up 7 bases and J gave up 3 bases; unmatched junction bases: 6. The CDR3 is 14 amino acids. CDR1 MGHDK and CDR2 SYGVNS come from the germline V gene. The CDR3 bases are TGTGCCAGCACCCGGGACAGGGCGGACACTGAAGCTTTCTTT. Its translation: CASTRDRADTEAFF.

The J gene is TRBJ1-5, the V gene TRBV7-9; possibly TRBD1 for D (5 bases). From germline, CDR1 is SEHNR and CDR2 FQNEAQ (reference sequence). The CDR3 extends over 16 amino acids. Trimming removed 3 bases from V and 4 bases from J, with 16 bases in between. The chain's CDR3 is CASSLGSAGGNQPQHF. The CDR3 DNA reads TGTGCCAGCAGCTTGGGTTCTGCCGGGGGGAATCAGCCCCAGCATTTT.

The DNA for the CDR3 is TGTGCCAGCAGCTCAGGGAGGACTGAAGCTTTCTTT. Translating it yields CASSSGRTEAFF. V is TRBV6-1 and J is TRBJ1-1; weak D call: TRBD1 (5 bases). Germline CDR1 and CDR2: MNHNS and SASEGT. With 6 bases removed from V and 5 bases from J, the gap between germline ends came to 10 bases. The CDR3 extends over 12 amino acids.

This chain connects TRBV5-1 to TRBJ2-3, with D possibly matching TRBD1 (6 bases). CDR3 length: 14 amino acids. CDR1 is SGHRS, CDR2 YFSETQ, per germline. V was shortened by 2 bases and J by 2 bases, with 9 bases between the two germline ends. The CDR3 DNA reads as TGCGCCAGCAGCTTACAGGGATTCACAGATACGCAGTATTTT. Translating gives CASSLQGFTDTQYF.